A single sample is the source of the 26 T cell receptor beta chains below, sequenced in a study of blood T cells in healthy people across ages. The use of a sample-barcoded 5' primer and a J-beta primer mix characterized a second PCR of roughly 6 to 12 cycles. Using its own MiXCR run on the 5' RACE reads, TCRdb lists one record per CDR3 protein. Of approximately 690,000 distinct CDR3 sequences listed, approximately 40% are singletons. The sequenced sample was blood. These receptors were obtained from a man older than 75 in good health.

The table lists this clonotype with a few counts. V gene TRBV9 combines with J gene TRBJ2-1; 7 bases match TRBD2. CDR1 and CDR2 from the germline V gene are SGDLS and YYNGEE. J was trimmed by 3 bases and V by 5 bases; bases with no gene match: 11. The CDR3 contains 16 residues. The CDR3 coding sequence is TGTGCCAGCAGTACTAGTGGGGGAGGGTTCTACAATGAGCAGTTCTTC. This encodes CASSTSGGGFYNEQFF.

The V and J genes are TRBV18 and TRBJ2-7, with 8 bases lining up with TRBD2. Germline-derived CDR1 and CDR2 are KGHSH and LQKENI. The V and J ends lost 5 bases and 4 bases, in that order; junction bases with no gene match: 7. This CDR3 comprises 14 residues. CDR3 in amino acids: CASSRRGGRYEQYF. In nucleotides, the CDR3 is TGTGCCAGCTCAAGACGGGGGGGCCGATACGAGCAGTACTTC.

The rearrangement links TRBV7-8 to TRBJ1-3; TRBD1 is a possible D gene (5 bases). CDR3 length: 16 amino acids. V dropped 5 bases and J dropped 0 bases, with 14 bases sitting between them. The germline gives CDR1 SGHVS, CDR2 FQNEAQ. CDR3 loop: CASSASQGPSGNTIYF. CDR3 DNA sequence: TGTGCCAGCAGCGCCTCCCAGGGCCCCTCTGGAAACACCATATATTTT.

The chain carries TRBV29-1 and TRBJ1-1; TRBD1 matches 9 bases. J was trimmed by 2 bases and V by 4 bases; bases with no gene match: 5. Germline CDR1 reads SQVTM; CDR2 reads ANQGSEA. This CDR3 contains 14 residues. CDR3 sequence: CSVGDRVPNTEAFF. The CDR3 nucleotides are TGCAGCGTTGGGGACAGGGTCCCAAACACTGAAGCTTTCTTT.

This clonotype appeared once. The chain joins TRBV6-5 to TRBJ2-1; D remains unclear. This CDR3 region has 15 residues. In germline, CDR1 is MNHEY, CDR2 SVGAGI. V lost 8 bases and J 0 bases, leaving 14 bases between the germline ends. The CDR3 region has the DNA TGTGCCAGCCGGAAAGACGTCTACTCCTACAATGAGCAGTTCTTC. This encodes CASRKDVYSYNEQFF.

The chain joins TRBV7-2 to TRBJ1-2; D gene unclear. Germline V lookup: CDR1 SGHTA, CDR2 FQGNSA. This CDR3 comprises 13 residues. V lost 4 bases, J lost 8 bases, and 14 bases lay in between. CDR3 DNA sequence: TGTGCCAGCAGCTCAGTTGGGTTTGGGGGCTACACCTTC. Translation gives CASSSVGFGGYTF.

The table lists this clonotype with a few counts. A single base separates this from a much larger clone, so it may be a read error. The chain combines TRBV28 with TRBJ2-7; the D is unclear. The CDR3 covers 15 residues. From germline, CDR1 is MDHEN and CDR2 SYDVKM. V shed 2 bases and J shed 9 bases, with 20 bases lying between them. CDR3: CASSLANFFGHGQYF. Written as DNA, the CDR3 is TGTGCCAGCAGTTTAGCCAATTTTTTTGGCCACGGGCAGTACTTC. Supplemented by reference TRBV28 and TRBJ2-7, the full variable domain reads DVKVTQSSRYLVKRTGEKVFLECVQDMDHENMFWYRQDPGLGLRLIYFSYDVKMKEKGDIPEGYSVSREKKERFSLILESASTNQTSMYLCASSLANFFGHGQYFGPGTRLTVT.

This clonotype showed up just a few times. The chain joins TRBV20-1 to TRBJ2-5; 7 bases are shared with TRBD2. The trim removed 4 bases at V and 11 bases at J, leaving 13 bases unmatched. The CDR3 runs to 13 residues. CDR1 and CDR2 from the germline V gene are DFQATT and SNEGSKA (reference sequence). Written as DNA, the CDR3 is TGCAGTGCTATTAGGACTAGAAGGGAGGAGCAGTACTTC. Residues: CSAIRTRREEQYF.

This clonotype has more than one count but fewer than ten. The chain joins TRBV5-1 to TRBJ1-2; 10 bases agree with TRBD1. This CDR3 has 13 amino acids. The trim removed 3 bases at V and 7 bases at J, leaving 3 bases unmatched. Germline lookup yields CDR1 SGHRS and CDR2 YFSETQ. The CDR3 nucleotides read TGCGCCAGCAGCTGGGGGACAGGGGTTGGCTACACCTTC. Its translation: CASSWGTGVGYTF.

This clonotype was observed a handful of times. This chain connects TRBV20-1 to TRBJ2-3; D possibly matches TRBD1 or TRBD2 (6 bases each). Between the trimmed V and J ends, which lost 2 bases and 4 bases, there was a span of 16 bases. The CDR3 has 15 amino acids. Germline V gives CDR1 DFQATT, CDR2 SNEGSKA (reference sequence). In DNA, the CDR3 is TGCAGTGCTAGACCAGGAGGGGGACGGGCAGATACGCAGTATTTT. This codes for CSARPGGGRADTQYF.

The CDR3 bases are TGTGCCAGCAGTTTATCCGGGCTAGCGGGAGGGCCGAGGGATGAGCAGTTCTTC. Protein product: CASSLSGLAGGPRDEQFF. The chain has TRBV28 and TRBJ2-1; 12 nucleotides line up with TRBD2. Trimming cost V 1 base and J 8 bases; bases outside gene matches: 12. The CDR3 has 18 amino acids. The germline CDR1 and CDR2 sequences are MDHEN and SYDVKM. The whole variable domain, filled in from reference TRBV28 and TRBJ2-1, reads DVKVTQSSRYLVKRTGEKVFLECVQDMDHENMFWYRQDPGLGLRLIYFSYDVKMKEKGDIPEGYSVSREKKERFSLILESASTNQTSMYLCASSLSGLAGGPRDEQFFGPGTRLTVL.

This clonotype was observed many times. The CDR3 nucleotides read TGTGCCAGCAGCCTCGCGGGATCGGGGGCCTACAATGAGCAGTTCTTC. Translating gives CASSLAGSGAYNEQFF. J is TRBJ2-1 and V is TRBV4-2, with a possible D match to TRBD2 (6 bases). Trimming took off 4 bases at V and 2 bases at J, with 15 bases between the two ends. This CDR3 spans 16 amino acids. Germline CDR1 and CDR2: LGHNA and YNFKEQ.

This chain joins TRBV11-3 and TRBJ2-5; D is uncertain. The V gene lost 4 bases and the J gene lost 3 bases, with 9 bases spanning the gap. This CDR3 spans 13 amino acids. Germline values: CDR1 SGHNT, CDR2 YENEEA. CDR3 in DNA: TGTGCCAGCAGCTATTACAGTGAAGAGACCCAGTACTTC. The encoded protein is CASSYYSEETQYF.

The CDR3 DNA sequence: TGTGCCAGCAGCTCCGTCGGATTTGGAAATACGCAGTATTTT. Encoded protein: CASSSVGFGNTQYF. V is TRBV7-2 and J is TRBJ2-3; D gene uncertain. Between the trimmed V and J ends, which lost 4 bases and 7 bases, there was a span of 15 bases. The CDR3 sequence is 14 residues long. The germline CDR1 and CDR2 sequences are SGHTA and FQGNSA. The full variable domain, in which reference TRBV7-2 and TRBJ2-3 provide the parts outside the CDR3, is GAGVSQSPSNKVTEKGKDVELRCDPISGHTALYWYRQSLGQGLEFLIYFQGNSAPDKSGLPSDRFSAERTGGSVSTLTIQRTQQEDSAVYLCASSSVGFGNTQYFGPGTRLTVL.

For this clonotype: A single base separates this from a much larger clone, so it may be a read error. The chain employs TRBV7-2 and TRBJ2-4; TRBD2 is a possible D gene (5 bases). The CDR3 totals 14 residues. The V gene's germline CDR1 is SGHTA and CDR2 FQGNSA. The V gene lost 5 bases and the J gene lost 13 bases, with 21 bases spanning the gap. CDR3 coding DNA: TGTGCCAGCAGCGCAAATCCCGGACTGACGGAACAGTACTTC. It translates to CASSANPGLTEQYF.

CDR3 nucleotides: TGCAGTGCTAGAGGGGGGGCCCCAGATACGCAGTATTTT. As protein: CSARGGAPDTQYF. The chain is built from TRBV20-1 and TRBJ2-3; D may be TRBD1 or TRBD2 (6 bases each). Between the trimmed V and J ends, which lost 1 base and 4 bases, there was a span of 9 bases. This CDR3 has 13 residues. Germline lookup yields CDR1 DFQATT and CDR2 SNEGSKA (reference sequence).

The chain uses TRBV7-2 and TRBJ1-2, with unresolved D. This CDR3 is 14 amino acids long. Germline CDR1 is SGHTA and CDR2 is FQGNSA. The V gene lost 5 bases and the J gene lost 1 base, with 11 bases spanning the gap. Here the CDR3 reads CASSEDPLNYGYTF. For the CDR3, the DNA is TGTGCCAGCAGCGAGGACCCACTTAACTATGGCTACACCTTC.

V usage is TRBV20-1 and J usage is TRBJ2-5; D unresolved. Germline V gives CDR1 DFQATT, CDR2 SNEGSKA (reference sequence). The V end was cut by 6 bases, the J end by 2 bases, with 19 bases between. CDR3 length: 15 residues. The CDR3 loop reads CSATTTEVAQETQYF. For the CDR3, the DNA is TGCAGTGCAACGACGACGGAAGTAGCACAAGAGACCCAGTACTTC.

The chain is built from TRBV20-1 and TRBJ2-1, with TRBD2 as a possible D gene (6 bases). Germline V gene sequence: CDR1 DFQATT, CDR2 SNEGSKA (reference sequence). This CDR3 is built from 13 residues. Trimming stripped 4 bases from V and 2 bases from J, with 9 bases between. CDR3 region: CSANGRTYNEQFF. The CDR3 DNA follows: TGCAGTGCTAACGGGAGAACCTACAATGAGCAGTTCTTC.

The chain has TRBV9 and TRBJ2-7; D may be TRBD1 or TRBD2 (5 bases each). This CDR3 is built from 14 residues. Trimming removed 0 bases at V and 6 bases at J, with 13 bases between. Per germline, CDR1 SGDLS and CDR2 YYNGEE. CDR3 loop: CASSVGGDLAEQYF. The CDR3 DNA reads TGTGCCAGCAGCGTAGGAGGGGACCTCGCCGAGCAGTACTTC. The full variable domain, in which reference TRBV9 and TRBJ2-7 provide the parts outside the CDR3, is DSGVTQTPKHLITATGQRVTLRCSPRSGDLSVYWYQQSLDQGLQFLIQYYNGEERAKGNILERFSAQQFPDLHSELNLSSLELGDSALYFCASSVGGDLAEQYFGPGTRLTVT.

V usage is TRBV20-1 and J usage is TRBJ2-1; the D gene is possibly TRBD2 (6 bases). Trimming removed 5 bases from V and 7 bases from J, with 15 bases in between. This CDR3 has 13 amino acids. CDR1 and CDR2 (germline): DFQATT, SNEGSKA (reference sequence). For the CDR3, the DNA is TGCAGTGCTGGACCGGGACTGGGAAATGAGCAGTTCTTC. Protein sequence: CSAGPGLGNEQFF.

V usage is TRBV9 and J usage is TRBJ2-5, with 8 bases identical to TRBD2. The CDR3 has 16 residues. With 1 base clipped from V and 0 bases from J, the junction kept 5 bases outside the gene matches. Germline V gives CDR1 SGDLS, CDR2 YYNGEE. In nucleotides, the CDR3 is TGTGCCAGCAGCGTACAGCGGGGGCGAAACCAAGAGACCCAGTACTTC. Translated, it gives CASSVQRGRNQETQYF.

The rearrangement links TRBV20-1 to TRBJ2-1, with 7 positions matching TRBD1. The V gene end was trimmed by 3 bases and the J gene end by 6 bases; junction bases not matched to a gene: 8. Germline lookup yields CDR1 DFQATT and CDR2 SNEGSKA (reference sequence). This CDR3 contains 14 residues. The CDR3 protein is CSASALRDSNEQFF. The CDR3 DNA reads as TGCAGTGCTAGCGCCCTCCGGGACAGCAATGAGCAGTTCTTC.

The CDR3 DNA sequence: TGTGCCAGCAGCCAAGGTGGACTAGCGGGAAGTGAGCAGTACTTC. This encodes CASSQGGLAGSEQYF. V and J are TRBV4-2 and TRBJ2-4, with 12 bases aligning to TRBD2. The CDR3 totals 15 residues. CDR1 and CDR2 (germline): LGHNA, YNFKEQ. V lost 1 base and J lost 13; bases outside the gene matches: 8.

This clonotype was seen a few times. The CDR3 loop is CASSMERGTGMDQPQHF. The CDR3 DNA sequence: TGTGCCAGTAGTATGGAGAGAGGGACAGGGATGGATCAGCCCCAGCATTTT. V and J are TRBV19 and TRBJ1-5; 9 bases map to TRBD1. The CDR3 runs to 17 residues. The ends lost 3 bases at V and 5 bases at J; junction bases unmatched: 11. Germline V gives CDR1 LNHDA, CDR2 SQIVND (reference sequence).

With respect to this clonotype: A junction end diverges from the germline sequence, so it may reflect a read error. DNA for the CDR3: TGCGCCGGCTCCCGGGACTTCACAGATACGCGGTATTTT. This sequence encodes CAGSRDFTDTRYF. J is TRBJ2-3 and V is TRBV5-1; possibly TRBD2 for D (6 bases). Germline loops: CDR1 SGHRS, CDR2 YFSETQ. The CDR3 consists of 13 residues.